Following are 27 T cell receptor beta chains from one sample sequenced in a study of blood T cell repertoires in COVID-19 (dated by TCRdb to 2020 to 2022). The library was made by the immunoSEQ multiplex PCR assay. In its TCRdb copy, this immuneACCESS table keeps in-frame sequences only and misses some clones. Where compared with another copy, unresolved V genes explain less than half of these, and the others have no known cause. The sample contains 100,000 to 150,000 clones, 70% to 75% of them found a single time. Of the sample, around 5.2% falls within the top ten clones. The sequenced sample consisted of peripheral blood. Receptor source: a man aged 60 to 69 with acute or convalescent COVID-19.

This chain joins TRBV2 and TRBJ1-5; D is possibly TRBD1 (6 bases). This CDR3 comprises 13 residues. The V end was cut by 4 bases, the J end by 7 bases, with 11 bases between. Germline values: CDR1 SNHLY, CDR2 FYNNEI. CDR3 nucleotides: TGTGCCAGCAGTGGACAGGCCAGCCAGCCCCAGCATTTT. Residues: CASSGQASQPQHF.

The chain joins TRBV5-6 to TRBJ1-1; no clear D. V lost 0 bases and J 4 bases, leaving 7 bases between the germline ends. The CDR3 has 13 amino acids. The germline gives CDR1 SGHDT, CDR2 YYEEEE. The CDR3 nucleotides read TGTGCCAGCAGCTTGGGGAGAGGCACTGAAGCTTTCTTT. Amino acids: CASSLGRGTEAFF.

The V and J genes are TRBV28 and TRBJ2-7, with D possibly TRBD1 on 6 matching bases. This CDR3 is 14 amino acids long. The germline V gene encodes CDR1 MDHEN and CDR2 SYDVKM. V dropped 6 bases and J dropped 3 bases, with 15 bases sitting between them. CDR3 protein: CASSVSGAGYEQYF. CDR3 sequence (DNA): TGTGCCAGCAGCGTGTCAGGGGCCGGCTACGAGCAGTACTTC. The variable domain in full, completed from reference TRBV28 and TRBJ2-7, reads DVKVTQSSRYLVKRTGEKVFLECVQDMDHENMFWYRQDPGLGLRLIYFSYDVKMKEKGDIPEGYSVSREKKERFSLILESASTNQTSMYLCASSVSGAGYEQYFGPGTRLTVT.

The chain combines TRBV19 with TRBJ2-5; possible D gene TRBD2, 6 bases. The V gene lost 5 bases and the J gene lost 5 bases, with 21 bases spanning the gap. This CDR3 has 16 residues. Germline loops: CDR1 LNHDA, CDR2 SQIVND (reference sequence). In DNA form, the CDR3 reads TGTGCCAGTAGTTCCCACCGGGGGAAAGGGCGGGAGACCCAGTACTTC. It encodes CASSSHRGKGRETQYF.

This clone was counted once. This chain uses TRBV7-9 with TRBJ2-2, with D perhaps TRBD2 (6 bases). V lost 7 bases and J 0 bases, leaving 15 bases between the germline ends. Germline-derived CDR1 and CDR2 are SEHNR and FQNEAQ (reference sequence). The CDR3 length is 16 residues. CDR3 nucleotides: TGTGCCAGCACAAAGAGTGGAGGGGCGAACACCGGGGAGCTGTTTTTT. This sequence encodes CASTKSGGANTGELFF.

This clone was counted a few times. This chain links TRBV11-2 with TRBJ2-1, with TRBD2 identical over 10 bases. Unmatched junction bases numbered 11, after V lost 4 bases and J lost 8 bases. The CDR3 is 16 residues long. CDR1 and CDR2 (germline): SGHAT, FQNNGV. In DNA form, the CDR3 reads TGTGCCAGCAGCTCCCGTTATAGCGGGAGGTGGGATGAGCAGTTCTTC. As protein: CASSSRYSGRWDEQFF.

The CDR3 loop is CSALRGTNEKLFF. The CDR3 DNA sequence: TGCAGCGCGTTGCGGGGGACTAATGAAAAACTGTTTTTT. This chain joins TRBV29-1 and TRBJ1-4; weak D call: TRBD1 (5 bases). The CDR3 has 13 amino acids. Germline V lookup: CDR1 SQVTM, CDR2 ANQGSEA. V lost 7 bases and J lost 2, with 11 bases in between.

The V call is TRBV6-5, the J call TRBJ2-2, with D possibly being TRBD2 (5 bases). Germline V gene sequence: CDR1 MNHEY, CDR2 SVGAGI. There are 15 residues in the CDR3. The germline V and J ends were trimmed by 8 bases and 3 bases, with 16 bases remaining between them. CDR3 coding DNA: TGTGCCAGCCGACTACCCGGGGTGGACACCGGGGAGCTGTTTTTT. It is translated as CASRLPGVDTGELFF.

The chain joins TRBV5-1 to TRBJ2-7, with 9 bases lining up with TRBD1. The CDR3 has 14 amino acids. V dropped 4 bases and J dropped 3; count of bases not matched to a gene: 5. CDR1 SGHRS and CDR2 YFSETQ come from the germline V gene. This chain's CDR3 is CASSPGTGIYEQYF. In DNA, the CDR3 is TGCGCCAGCAGCCCCGGGACAGGGATCTACGAGCAGTACTTC.

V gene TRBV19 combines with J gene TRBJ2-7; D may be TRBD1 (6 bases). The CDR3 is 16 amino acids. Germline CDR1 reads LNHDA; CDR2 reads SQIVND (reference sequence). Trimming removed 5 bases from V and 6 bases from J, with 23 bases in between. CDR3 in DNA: TGTGCCAGTAGTCGGTGGATTTTACAGGGATCAGGCGAGCAGTACTTC. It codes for CASSRWILQGSGEQYF.

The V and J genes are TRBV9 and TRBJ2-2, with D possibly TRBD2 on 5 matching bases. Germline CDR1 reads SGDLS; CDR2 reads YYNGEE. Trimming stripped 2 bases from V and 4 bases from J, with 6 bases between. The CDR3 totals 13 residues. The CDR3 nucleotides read TGTGCCAGCAGCGTCGGACTCACCGGGGAGCTGTTTTTT. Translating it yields CASSVGLTGELFF. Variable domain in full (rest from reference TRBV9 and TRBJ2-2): DSGVTQTPKHLITATGQRVTLRCSPRSGDLSVYWYQQSLDQGLQFLIQYYNGEERAKGNILERFSAQQFPDLHSELNLSSLELGDSALYFCASSVGLTGELFFGEGSRLTVL.

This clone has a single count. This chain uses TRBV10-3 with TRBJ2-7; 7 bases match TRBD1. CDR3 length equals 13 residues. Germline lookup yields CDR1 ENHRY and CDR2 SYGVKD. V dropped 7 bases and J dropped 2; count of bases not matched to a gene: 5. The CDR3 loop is CAITTGVTYEQYF. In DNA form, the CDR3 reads TGTGCCATCACCACAGGGGTTACCTACGAGCAGTACTTC.

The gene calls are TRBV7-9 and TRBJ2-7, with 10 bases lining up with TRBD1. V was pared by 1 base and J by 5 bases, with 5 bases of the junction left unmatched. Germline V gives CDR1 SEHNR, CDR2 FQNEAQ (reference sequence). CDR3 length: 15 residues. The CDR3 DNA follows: TGTGCCAGCAGCTTAGGTAGGACAGGGGGGCACGAGCAGTACTTC. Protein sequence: CASSLGRTGGHEQYF.

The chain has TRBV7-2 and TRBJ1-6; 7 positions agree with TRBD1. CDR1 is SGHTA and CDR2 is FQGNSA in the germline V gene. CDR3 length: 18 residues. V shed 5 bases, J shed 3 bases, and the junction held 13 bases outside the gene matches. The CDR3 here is CASSPSFGTANYNSPLHF. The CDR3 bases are TGTGCCAGCAGCCCTAGCTTTGGGACAGCGAACTATAATTCACCCCTCCACTTT.

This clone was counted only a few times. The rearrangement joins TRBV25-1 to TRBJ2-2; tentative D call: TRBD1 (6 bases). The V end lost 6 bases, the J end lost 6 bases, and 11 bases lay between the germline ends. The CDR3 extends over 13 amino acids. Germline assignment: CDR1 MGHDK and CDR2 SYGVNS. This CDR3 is CASRGQSAGELFF. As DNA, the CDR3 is TGTGCCAGCAGGGGACAATCGGCCGGGGAGCTGTTTTTT.

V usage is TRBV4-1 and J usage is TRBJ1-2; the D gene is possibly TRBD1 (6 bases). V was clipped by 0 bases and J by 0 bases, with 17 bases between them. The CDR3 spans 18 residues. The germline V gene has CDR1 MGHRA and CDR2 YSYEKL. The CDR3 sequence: CASSQERATGLANYGYTF. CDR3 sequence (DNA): TGCGCCAGCAGCCAAGAACGAGCGACAGGCCTAGCTAACTATGGCTACACCTTC.

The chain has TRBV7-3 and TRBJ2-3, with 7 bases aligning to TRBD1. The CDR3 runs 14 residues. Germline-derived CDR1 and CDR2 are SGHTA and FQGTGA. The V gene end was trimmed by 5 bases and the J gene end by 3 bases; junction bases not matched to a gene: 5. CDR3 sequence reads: CASSRGGATDTQYF. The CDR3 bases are TGTGCCAGCAGCCGAGGGGGCGCAACAGATACGCAGTATTTT.

DNA of the CDR3: TGTGCCAGCAGCGTAGCTGGACAGGGAACCTACGAGCAGTACTTC. This gives the protein CASSVAGQGTYEQYF. The gene calls are TRBV9 and TRBJ2-7, with 8 bases lining up with TRBD1. V lost 0 bases and J lost 2; bases outside the gene matches: 4. CDR1 is SGDLS, CDR2 YYNGEE, per germline. The CDR3 contains 15 residues.

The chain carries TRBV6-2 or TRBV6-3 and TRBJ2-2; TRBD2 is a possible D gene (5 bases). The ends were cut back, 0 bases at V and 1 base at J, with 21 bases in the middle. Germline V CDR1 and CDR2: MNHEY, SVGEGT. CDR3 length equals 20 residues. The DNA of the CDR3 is TGTGCCAGCAGTTACTCGAACTGGGGTTCGTCGGGAAGGAACACCGGGGAGCTGTTTTTT. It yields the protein CASSYSNWGSSGRNTGELFF.

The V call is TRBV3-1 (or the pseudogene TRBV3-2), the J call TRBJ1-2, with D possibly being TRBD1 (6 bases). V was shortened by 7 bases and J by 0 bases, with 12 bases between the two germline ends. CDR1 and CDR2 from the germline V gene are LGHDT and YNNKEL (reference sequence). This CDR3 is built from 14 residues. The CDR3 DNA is TGTGCCAGCACCCCAGGGGCAGCTAACTATGGCTACACCTTC. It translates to CASTPGAANYGYTF.

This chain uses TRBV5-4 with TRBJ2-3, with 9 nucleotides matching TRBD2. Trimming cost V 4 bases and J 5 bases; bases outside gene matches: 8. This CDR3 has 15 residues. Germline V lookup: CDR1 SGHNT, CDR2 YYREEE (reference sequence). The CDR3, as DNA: TGTGCCAGCAGCCCGTCCCTAGCGGGGAAAGATACGCAGTATTTT. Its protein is CASSPSLAGKDTQYF.

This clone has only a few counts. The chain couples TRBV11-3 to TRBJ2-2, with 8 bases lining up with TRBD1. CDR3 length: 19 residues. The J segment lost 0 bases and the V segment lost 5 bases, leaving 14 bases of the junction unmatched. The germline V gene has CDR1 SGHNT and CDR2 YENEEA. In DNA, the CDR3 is TGTGCCAGCAGCCCCAAGGACAGGGAATCCTTTTCGAACACCGGGGAGCTGTTTTTT. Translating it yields CASSPKDRESFSNTGELFF. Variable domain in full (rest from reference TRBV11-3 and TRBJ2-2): EAGVVQSPRYKIIEKKQPVAFWCNPISGHNTLYWYLQNLGQGPELLIRYENEEAVDDSQLPKDRFSAERLKGVDSTLKIQPAELGDSAVYLCASSPKDRESFSNTGELFFGEGSRLTVL.

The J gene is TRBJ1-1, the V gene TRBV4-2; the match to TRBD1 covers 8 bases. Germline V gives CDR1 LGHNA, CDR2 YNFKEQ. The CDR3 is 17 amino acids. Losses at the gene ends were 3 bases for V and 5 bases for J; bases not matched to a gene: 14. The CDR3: CASSQGFGQGAVTEAFF. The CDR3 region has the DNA TGTGCCAGCAGCCAGGGGTTTGGGCAGGGGGCGGTTACTGAAGCTTTCTTT.

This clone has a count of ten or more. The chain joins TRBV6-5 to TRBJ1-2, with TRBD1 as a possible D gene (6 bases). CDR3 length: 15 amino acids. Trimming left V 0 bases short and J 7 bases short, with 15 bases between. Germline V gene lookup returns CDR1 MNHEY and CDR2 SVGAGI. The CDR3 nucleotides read TGTGCCAGCAGTTACTCGTATGTGTCCAGGGGTGGCTACACCTTC. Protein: CASSYSYVSRGGYTF.

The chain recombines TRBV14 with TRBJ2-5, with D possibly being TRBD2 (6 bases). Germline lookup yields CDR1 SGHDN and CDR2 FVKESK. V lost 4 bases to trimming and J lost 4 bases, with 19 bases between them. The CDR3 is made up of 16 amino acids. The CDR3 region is CASSPPAGSFRETQYF. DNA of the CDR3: TGTGCCAGCAGCCCTCCGGCGGGGTCCTTCAGAGAGACCCAGTACTTC.

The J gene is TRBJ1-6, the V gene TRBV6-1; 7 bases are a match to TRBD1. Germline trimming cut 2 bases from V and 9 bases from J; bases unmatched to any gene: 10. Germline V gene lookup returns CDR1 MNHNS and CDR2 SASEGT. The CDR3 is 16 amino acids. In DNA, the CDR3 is TGTGCCAGCAGTGAATATAGGGGGACAGCCATTTCACCCCTCCACTTT. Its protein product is CASSEYRGTAISPLHF.

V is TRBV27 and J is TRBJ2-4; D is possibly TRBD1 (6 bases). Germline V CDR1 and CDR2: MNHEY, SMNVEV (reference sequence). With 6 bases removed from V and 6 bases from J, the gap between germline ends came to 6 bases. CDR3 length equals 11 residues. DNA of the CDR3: TGTGCCAGCAGGGACAGAAACATTCAGTACTTC. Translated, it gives CASRDRNIQYF.